One and the same sample provided the 19 T cell receptor beta chains below, sequenced in a study of T cells expressing NK-cell markers. TCRdb processed the 5' RACE reads again and assigns one entry to each CDR3 protein, with no DNA. This table lists around 180,000 distinct CDR3 sequences. Input material: blood T cells: a sorted CD56 or NKG2C T cell subset, CD4+ or CD8+ T cells, or bulk PBMC T cells (not recorded which). These receptors all stem from a man aged 18-75 years in good health.

Here the CDR3 reads CASSQDRPASYNSPLHF. V and J are TRBV18 and TRBJ1-6; absent DNA, TCRdb's TRBD1 call cannot be checked. Germline assignment: CDR1 KGHSH and CDR2 LQKENI. This CDR3 comprises 17 residues. The whole variable domain, remainder taken from reference TRBV18 and TRBJ1-6, is NAGVMQNPRHLVRRRGQEARLRCSPMKGHSHVYWYRQLPEEGLKFMVYLQKENIIDESGMPKERFSAEFPKEGPSILRIQQVVRGDSAAYFCASSQDRPASYNSPLHFGNGTRLTVT.

The chain has TRBV5-6 and TRBJ1-2; the D call from TCRdb, TRBD1, cannot be confirmed without DNA. Germline V gene lookup returns CDR1 SGHDT and CDR2 YYEEEE. This CDR3 contains 14 residues. This CDR3 is CASSLGQGHYGYTF.

This sequence joins TRBV20-1 and TRBJ1-6. The CDR3 totals 11 residues. Germline CDR1 reads DFQATT; CDR2 reads SNEGSKA (reference sequence). The CDR3 spells CSARTNSPLHF.

The chain recombines TRBV5-1 with TRBJ2-5; TCRdb picks TRBD1, but there is no DNA to check that call. The germline V gene encodes CDR1 SGHRS and CDR2 YFSETQ. There are 14 residues in the CDR3. The chain's CDR3 is CASSLGGGRETQYF.

The chain employs TRBV12-3 or TRBV12-4 and TRBJ2-7. This CDR3 comprises 13 residues. The CDR3 reads CASTSTSSYEQYF.

The chain links TRBV6-5 to TRBJ1-1; TCRdb gives TRBD1 as the D gene, but with no DNA this cannot be confirmed. The CDR3 has 17 amino acids. Germline lookup yields CDR1 MNHEY and CDR2 SVGAGI. CDR3 sequence: CASSYSGTGILGTEAFF.

J is TRBJ2-5 and V is TRBV29-1; TCRdb's D call, TRBD2, is unchecked because there is no DNA. The CDR3 totals 14 residues. The germline gives CDR1 SQVTM, CDR2 ANQGSEA. CDR3 amino acids: CSVEDLQGGETQYF.

The chain links TRBV28 to TRBJ2-5. Per germline, CDR1 MDHEN and CDR2 SYDVKM. The CDR3 is made up of 14 amino acids. CDR3 amino acids: CASSLRQSQETQYF. Full variable domain (missing parts from reference TRBV28 and TRBJ2-5): DVKVTQSSRYLVKRTGEKVFLECVQDMDHENMFWYRQDPGLGLRLIYFSYDVKMKEKGDIPEGYSVSREKKERFSLILESASTNQTSMYLCASSLRQSQETQYFGPGTRLLVL.

The chain couples TRBV12-3 or TRBV12-4 to TRBJ1-2; no DNA is available, so the TRBD1 call from TCRdb remains unchecked. This CDR3 spans 13 amino acids. The CDR3 sequence: CASSFLGQQGYTF.

This chain uses TRBV5-1 with TRBJ1-2; TCRdb selects TRBD1, and the lack of DNA leaves this call unchecked. From germline, CDR1 is SGHRS and CDR2 YFSETQ. The CDR3 loop spans 11 amino acids. CDR3 residues: CASSAGAGYTF.

This chain uses TRBV7-3 with TRBJ2-3. This CDR3 region has 15 residues. From germline, CDR1 is SGHTA and CDR2 FQGTGA. CDR3 protein: CASSLIGTAGDTQYF.

The chain uses TRBV5-1 and TRBJ2-7; TCRdb calls TRBD1, which cannot be checked without DNA. This CDR3 spans 14 amino acids. The germline gives CDR1 SGHRS, CDR2 YFSETQ. The chain's CDR3 is CASSTGFSSYEQYF. The full variable domain, rest sourced from reference TRBV5-1 and TRBJ2-7, is KAGVTQTPRYLIKTRGQQVTLSCSPISGHRSVSWYQQTPGQGLQFLFEYFSETQRNKGNFPGRFSGRQFSNSRSEMNVSTLELGDSALYLCASSTGFSSYEQYFGPGTRLTVT.

This chain connects TRBV12-3 or TRBV12-4 to TRBJ1-3; TCRdb calls TRBD1, which cannot be checked without DNA. The length of the CDR3 is 16 residues. The CDR3 loop reads CASSDRQVALGNTIYF.

V and J are TRBV5-5 and TRBJ2-4. The CDR3 covers 15 residues. Germline lookup yields CDR1 SGHKS and CDR2 YYEKEE (reference sequence). CDR3: CASSLVWTDKNIQYF.

This CDR3 is CASSFATQDTIYF. V and J are TRBV12-3 or TRBV12-4 and TRBJ1-3; absent DNA, TCRdb's TRBD1 call cannot be checked. There are 13 residues in the CDR3.

This CDR3 reads CASSLTSGGASTDTQYF. V usage is TRBV12-3 or TRBV12-4 and J usage is TRBJ2-3; TCRdb designates TRBD2, a call that cannot be tested without DNA. This CDR3 has 17 amino acids.

The gene calls are TRBV7-9 and TRBJ2-3; TCRdb calls TRBD1, which cannot be checked without DNA. The V gene's germline CDR1 is SEHNR and CDR2 FQNEAQ (reference sequence). The CDR3 is 13 amino acids. This CDR3 reads CASSWESQGPQYF. Full variable domain (outside the CDR3, taken from reference TRBV7-9 and TRBJ2-3): DTGVSQNPRHKITKRGQNVTFRCDPISEHNRLYWYRQTLGQGPEFLTYFQNEAQLEKSRLLSDRFSAERPKGSFSTLEIQRTEQGDSAMYLCASSWESQGPQYFGPGTRLTVL.

The CDR3 sequence: CASSLAFGGQGVKTQYF. The chain is built from TRBV7-9 and TRBJ2-5; TCRdb's assignment of TRBD1 cannot be checked, as there is no DNA. Germline lookup yields CDR1 SEHNR and CDR2 FQNEAQ (reference sequence). The CDR3 has 17 residues. Together with reference TRBV7-9 and TRBJ2-5, the CDR3 gives the full variable domain: DTGVSQNPRHKITKRGQNVTFRCDPISEHNRLYWYRQTLGQGPEFLTYFQNEAQLEKSRLLSDRFSAERPKGSFSTLEIQRTEQGDSAMYLCASSLAFGGQGVKTQYFGPGTRLLVL.

This chain links TRBV27 with TRBJ2-7; the TCRdb D gene call, TRBD1, has no DNA to confirm it. This CDR3 is 13 amino acids long. Germline lookup yields CDR1 MNHEY and CDR2 SMNVEV (reference sequence). CDR3 amino acids: CASSPLGGGEQYF.